The 25 T cell receptor beta chains presented below share a single source sample, sequenced in a study of vaccination effects on CD4 cells after COVID-19. ViraFEST expansion of antigen-specific CD4+ T cells with viral peptide pools preceded sequencing. Cultured cells yielded isolated CD4+ T cells after 10 days. All vaccine recipients tested negative for nucleocapsid antibodies and had never contracted SARS-CoV-2 infection. The method was immunoSEQ multiplex PCR; TCRdb's version includes in-frame clones alone and lacks a portion of them. The sample includes some 68,000 clones, around 75% seen only once; the top ten take over 3.5%. These receptors' targets are unknown. This specimen was CD4+ T cells from PBMCs cultured with HCoV-OC43 spike peptides, taken before COVID-19 vaccination. Subset here: HCoV-OC43 spike overlapping peptide pool stimulation. The source is a human donor who received a COVID-19 vaccine.

The CDR3 bases are TGCAGCGTTCGGACAGGGGGGATTTATGGCTACACCTTC. Its translation is CSVRTGGIYGYTF. This chain links TRBV29-1 with TRBJ1-2, with 10 bases matching TRBD1. CDR3 length equals 13 residues. CDR1 SQVTM and CDR2 ANQGSEA come from the germline V gene. Losses at the gene ends were 5 bases for V and 5 bases for J; bases not matched to a gene: 5.

The rearrangement links TRBV5-1 to TRBJ2-7, with 9 nucleotides matching TRBD2. This CDR3 contains 14 residues. Germline V gene data show CDR1 as SGHRS and CDR2 as YFSETQ. With 6 bases clipped from V and 3 bases from J, the junction kept 7 bases outside the gene matches. CDR3 protein: CASNAGLARYEQYV. The CDR3 nucleotides are TGCGCCAGCAATGCCGGACTAGCGCGCTACGAGCAGTACGTC.

This chain connects TRBV19 to TRBJ2-2, with 12 positions matching TRBD2. The CDR3 is made up of 17 amino acids. In germline, CDR1 is LNHDA, CDR2 SQIVND (reference sequence). V dropped 5 bases and J dropped 0; count of bases not matched to a gene: 4. CDR3 sequence (DNA): TGTGCCAGTAGTTCAACTAGCGGGGGGTCGAACACCGGGGAGCTGTTTTTT. Protein: CASSSTSGGSNTGELFF.

This chain joins TRBV2 and TRBJ2-2; D may be TRBD1 (6 bases). Germline V CDR1 and CDR2: SNHLY, FYNNEI. Trimming removed 6 bases at V and 6 bases at J, with 20 bases between. This CDR3 region has 16 residues. CDR3 bases: TGTGCCAGCAGCGTCTTCACAGGGATGAAGGCCGGGGAGCTGTTTTTT. Translating it yields CASSVFTGMKAGELFF.

The chain combines TRBV6-1 with TRBJ1-3, with D hard to call. The V end lost 7 bases, the J end lost 2 bases, and 12 bases lay between the germline ends. Germline V gene lookup returns CDR1 MNHNS and CDR2 SASEGT. The CDR3 is 14 residues long. In DNA form, the CDR3 reads TGTGCCAGCAAGAAGGGTGCCGCTGGAAACACCATATATTTT. Translating gives CASKKGAAGNTIYF.

The CDR3, as DNA: TGTGCCAGTACAGGGGAGGGTCAAGAGACCCAGTACTTC. Translating it yields CASTGEGQETQYF. J is TRBJ2-5 and V is TRBV25-1; D tentatively fits TRBD1 or TRBD2 (7 bases each). V was shortened by 9 bases and J by 2 bases, with 13 bases between the two germline ends. Germline CDR1 is MGHDK and CDR2 is SYGVNS. The length of the CDR3 is 13 residues. Supplemented by reference TRBV25-1 and TRBJ2-5, the full variable domain reads EADIYQTPRYLVIGTGKKITLECSQTMGHDKMYWYQQDPGMELHLIHYSYGVNSTEKGDLSSESTVSRIRTEHFPLTLESARPSHTSQYLCASTGEGQETQYFGPGTRLLVL.

The rearrangement joins TRBV19 to TRBJ2-2; TRBD2 is a possible D gene (6 bases). Germline CDR1 is LNHDA and CDR2 is SQIVND (reference sequence). The CDR3 is made up of 15 amino acids. V was pared by 3 bases and J by 2 bases, with 10 bases between. The DNA for the CDR3 is TGTGCCAGTAGTATCGCGGGGCTTAACACCGGGGAGCTGTTTTTT. Translated, it gives CASSIAGLNTGELFF.

The chain recombines TRBV30 with TRBJ1-4; tentatively, D is TRBD1 (5 bases). The CDR3 consists of 14 residues. Between the trimmed V and J ends, which lost 4 bases and 4 bases, there was a span of 13 bases. CDR1 and CDR2 from the germline V gene are GTSNPN and SVGIG (reference sequence). Written as DNA, the CDR3 is TGTGCCTGGAACCAACAGGTCGGTAATGAAAAACTGTTTTTT. Protein sequence: CAWNQQVGNEKLFF. Based on the CDR3 plus reference TRBV30 and TRBJ1-4, the full variable domain is SQTIHQWPATLVQPVGSPLSLECTVEGTSNPNLYWYRQAAGRGLQLLFYSVGIGQISSEVPQNLSASRPQDRQFILSSKKLLLSDSGFYLCAWNQQVGNEKLFFGSGTQLSVL.

The chain employs TRBV7-2 and TRBJ2-3, with D maybe TRBD2 (6 bases). V lost 8 bases, J lost 0 bases, and 15 bases lay in between. Germline loops: CDR1 SGHTA, CDR2 FQGNSA. This CDR3 comprises 15 residues. This CDR3 is CASRGGLFSTDTQYF. CDR3 DNA sequence: TGTGCCAGCCGAGGAGGACTATTTAGCACAGATACGCAGTATTTT.

J is TRBJ1-1 and V is TRBV12-3 or TRBV12-4, with D maybe TRBD1 (6 bases). The CDR3 runs to 13 residues. Trimming took off 2 bases at V and 4 bases at J, with 8 bases between the two ends. This CDR3 reads CASSLTGSTEAFF. The CDR3 DNA sequence: TGTGCCAGCAGTTTAACAGGGAGCACTGAAGCTTTCTTT.

Only a few counts were recorded for this clone. The V call is TRBV5-1, the J call TRBJ1-1, with D hard to call. V was pared by 5 bases and J by 4 bases, with 12 bases between. Germline CDR1 is SGHRS and CDR2 is YFSETQ. The CDR3 totals 13 residues. The CDR3: CASREGTTTEAFF. For the CDR3, the DNA is TGCGCCAGCAGAGAGGGAACTACCACTGAAGCTTTCTTT. Looking up the rest from reference TRBV5-1 and TRBJ1-1 gives the full variable domain: KAGVTQTPRYLIKTRGQQVTLSCSPISGHRSVSWYQQTPGQGLQFLFEYFSETQRNKGNFPGRFSGRQFSNSRSEMNVSTLELGDSALYLCASREGTTTEAFFGQGTRLTVV.

The DNA for the CDR3 is TGTGCCAGCAGCTTGGGGGGGGCGGCAGGAAACACCATATATTTT. Translating gives CASSLGGAAGNTIYF. The rearrangement uses TRBV7-2 and TRBJ1-3, with D possibly being TRBD1 (6 bases). Germline CDR1 reads SGHTA; CDR2 reads FQGNSA. The CDR3 spans 15 residues. Trimming removed 3 bases from V and 4 bases from J, with 13 bases in between.

V gene TRBV3-1 (or the pseudogene TRBV3-2) combines with J gene TRBJ2-6, with TRBD1 identical over 7 bases. CDR3 length: 14 residues. The germline CDR1 and CDR2 sequences are LGHDT and YNNKEL (reference sequence). V dropped 4 bases and J dropped 8; count of bases not matched to a gene: 5. The CDR3 nucleotides are TGTGCCAGCAGCCCCAGGGGGTTGCCCAACGTCCTGACTTTC. Translating gives CASSPRGLPNVLTF.

The J gene is TRBJ1-5, the V gene TRBV18, with D possibly TRBD1 on 5 matching bases. Germline CDR1 is KGHSH and CDR2 is LQKENI. This CDR3 is built from 12 residues. V was pared by 5 bases and J by 6 bases, with 8 bases between. CDR3 nucleotides: TGTGCCAGCTCAGCAGGGTTTCAGCCCCAGCATTTT. Residues: CASSAGFQPQHF.

The gene calls are TRBV6-4 and TRBJ2-3; 8 bases map to TRBD2. This CDR3 contains 17 residues. Germline CDR1 reads MRHNA; CDR2 reads SNTAGT. The J segment lost 1 base and the V segment lost 5 bases, leaving 11 bases of the junction unmatched. Here the CDR3 DNA reads TGTGCCAGCAGTTCTAACCCTAGCGGGCACCGCACAGATACGCAGTATTTT. As protein: CASSSNPSGHRTDTQYF.

The rearrangement uses TRBV7-9 and TRBJ2-7; 14 bases line up with TRBD2. Germline V CDR1 and CDR2: SEHNR, FQNEAQ (reference sequence). The junction had 13 bases not matched to a gene; V was cut back by 5 bases and J by 4 bases. There are 18 residues in the CDR3. The CDR3 nucleotides read TGTGCCAGCAGCCCCGGACTAGCGGGGGGCAATCCCCTATACGAGCAGTACGTC. Residues: CASSPGLAGGNPLYEQYV.

With regard to this clone: Mismatch with germline at one junction end may stem from a read error. This chain uses TRBV6-1 with TRBJ2-1; 9 bases are shared with TRBD2. CDR3 size: 16 residues. Germline lookup yields CDR1 MNHNS and CDR2 SASEGT. The CDR3 here is CASREAGGNIYNEQFF. The CDR3 coding sequence is TGTGCCAGCAGAGAAGCGGGGGGCAATATTTACAATGAGCAGTTCTTC.

The V gene is TRBV2, the J gene TRBJ2-2; 7 bases match TRBD1. Germline CDR1 reads SNHLY; CDR2 reads FYNNEI. The J segment lost 6 bases and the V segment lost 5 bases, leaving 3 bases of the junction unmatched. The CDR3 has 13 residues. The CDR3, as DNA: TGTGCCAGCAGTCTACAGGGGCCCGGGGAGCTGTTTTTT. This gives the protein CASSLQGPGELFF.

This rearrangement joins TRBV11-2 to TRBJ2-3; 8 bases agree with TRBD2. J was trimmed by 2 bases and V by 7 bases; bases with no gene match: 8. The CDR3 loop spans 15 amino acids. Germline V gene data show CDR1 as SGHAT and CDR2 as FQNNGV. CDR3 region: CASTPGGAPTDTQYF. CDR3 coding DNA: TGTGCCAGCACCCCGGGGGGGGCTCCCACAGATACGCAGTATTTT.

The chain employs TRBV7-9 and TRBJ2-3; unclear D gene. Germline V gene data show CDR1 as SEHNR and CDR2 as FQNEAQ (reference sequence). The CDR3 extends over 13 amino acids. Trimming shortened V by 5 bases and J by 4 bases, and 10 bases separated the two germline ends. CDR3 in amino acids: CASSPTGADTQYF. The CDR3 DNA sequence: TGTGCCAGCAGCCCCACCGGAGCAGATACGCAGTATTTT.

The chain employs TRBV7-8 and TRBJ1-3; D is possibly TRBD1 (6 bases). The CDR3 contains 14 residues. The germline CDR1 and CDR2 sequences are SGHVS and FQNEAQ. Trimming removed 2 bases at V and 4 bases at J, with 9 bases between. The CDR3 here is CASSLRGVGNTIYF. The CDR3 DNA reads as TGTGCCAGCAGCTTAAGGGGGGTCGGAAACACCATATATTTT.

CDR3 in amino acids: CASSLSQGQSPLHF. The DNA for the CDR3 is TGCGCCAGCAGCTTGTCACAGGGTCAGTCACCCCTCCACTTT. The V gene is TRBV5-1, the J gene TRBJ1-6; D may be TRBD1 (6 bases). The germline V gene has CDR1 SGHRS and CDR2 YFSETQ. Trimming shortened V by 1 base and J by 10 bases, and 12 bases separated the two germline ends. The CDR3 is 14 amino acids.

The CDR3 loop is CASSGVNLRETQYF. In DNA, the CDR3 is TGCGCCAGCAGTGGGGTTAACTTAAGGGAGACCCAGTACTTC. V usage is TRBV10-2 and J usage is TRBJ2-5, with D unclear. Germline CDR1 and CDR2: WSHSY and SAAADI. Trimming left V 4 bases short and J 5 bases short, with 14 bases between. The CDR3 length is 14 residues.

This chain links TRBV4-1 with TRBJ2-2; TRBD2 is a possible D gene (5 bases). Trimming removed 4 bases at V and 3 bases at J, with 21 bases between. The CDR3 spans 18 residues. Germline V gene lookup returns CDR1 MGHRA and CDR2 YSYEKL. CDR3 sequence (DNA): TGCGCCAGCAGCCCGACTACCGGGGTGGCGCGGGACACCGGGGAGCTGTTTTTT. It yields the protein CASSPTTGVARDTGELFF.

The chain combines TRBV4-1 with TRBJ1-6; 7 bases are a match to TRBD1. The junction had 6 bases not matched to a gene; V was cut back by 3 bases and J by 7 bases. The CDR3 spans 15 residues. Per germline, CDR1 MGHRA and CDR2 YSYEKL. The CDR3 loop reads CASSQTGLWNSPLHF. The CDR3 nucleotides are TGCGCCAGCAGCCAGACAGGGTTGTGGAATTCACCCCTCCACTTT.